The source of this T cell receptor beta chain is a study of T cell repertoires in cytomegalovirus infection. In the study overall: TCR beta signatures that were public indicated CMV infection and matching HLA type. The study's findings and limits: The cumulative frequency of public TCR beta families identified carriers of CMV plus the relevant HLA. Clonotype analysis showed dominance of the ex vivo response by HLA-C-restricted CMV-specific TCR beta clonotypes.

With respect to this clonotype: Its antigen is as yet unknown.

Each CDR3 protein is one row after TCRdb ran MiXCR on the reads. The top ten hold 20% to 30% of the sample, which has approximately 500,000 distinct CDR3 sequences, approximately 15% seen once. The CDR3 totals 14 residues. The V end lost 3 bases, the J end lost 4 bases, and 10 bases lay between the germline ends. Germline V lookup: CDR1 LNHDA, CDR2 SQIVND (reference sequence). J is TRBJ1-5 and V is TRBV19, with D uncertain. The specimen was CD8+ T cells from PBMCs. The sequence was obtained from a human donor in good health (CMV status not recorded). Some clones in this sample may be carry-over from other donors' samples. The CDR3, as DNA: TGTGCCAGTAGTATTGTAAGAGGAAATCAGCCCCAGCATTTT. Translating gives CASSIVRGNQPQHF.